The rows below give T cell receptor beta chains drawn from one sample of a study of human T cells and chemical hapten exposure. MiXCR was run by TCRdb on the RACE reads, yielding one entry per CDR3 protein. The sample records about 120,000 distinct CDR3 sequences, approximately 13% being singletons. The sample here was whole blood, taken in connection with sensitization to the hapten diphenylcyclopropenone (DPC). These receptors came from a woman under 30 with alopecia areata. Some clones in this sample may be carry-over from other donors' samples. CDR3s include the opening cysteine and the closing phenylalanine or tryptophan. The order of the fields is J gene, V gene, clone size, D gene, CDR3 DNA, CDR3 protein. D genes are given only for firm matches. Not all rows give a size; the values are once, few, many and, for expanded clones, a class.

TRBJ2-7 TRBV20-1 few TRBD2 TGCAGTGCTGGGAGCGGGGGACCCTACGAGCAGTACTTC CSAGSGGPYEQYF
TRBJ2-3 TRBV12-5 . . TGTGCTAGTGCCCCGGAGGGGAGAAAGAATACGCAGTATTTT CASAPEGRKNTQYF
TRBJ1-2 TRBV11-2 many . TGTGCCAGCAGCAGAAAGATGGGCGTACTCCTTTTTAACTATGGCTACACCTTC CASSRKMGVLLFNYGYTF
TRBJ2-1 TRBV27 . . TGTGCCAGCAGTTTATCCGGAGACAATGAGCAGTTCTTC CASSLSGDNEQFF
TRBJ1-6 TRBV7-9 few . TGTGCCAGCAGCCCCTTAGACCCCGCGGGTCGTGGCTCACCCCTCCACTTT CASSPLDPAGRGSPLHF
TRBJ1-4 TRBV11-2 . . TGTGCCAGCAGCTTAGTCGGGTACAGGGACTCCGGGACGACTAATGAAAAACTGTTTTTT CASSLVGYRDSGTTNEKLFF
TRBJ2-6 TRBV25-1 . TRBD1 TGTGCCAGCAGTGGGGTACAGGGGGCCCCCTCTGGGGCCAACGTCCTGACTTTC CASSGVQGAPSGANVLTF
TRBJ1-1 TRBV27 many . TGTGCCAGCAGTTGGGGGGGGCTGGAGACTGAAGCTTTCTTT CASSWGGLETEAFF
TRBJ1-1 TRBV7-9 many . TGTGCCAGCAGCTTAGCGCTCCGGGGGGGAGGCACTGAAGCTTTCTTT CASSLALRGGGTEAFF
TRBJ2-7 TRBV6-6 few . TGTGCCAGCAGGTCGCGGGGACAGATATCCTACGAGCAGTACTTC CASRSRGQISYEQYF
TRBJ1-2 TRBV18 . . TGTGCCAGCTCAGCCCCGACAGACTATGGCTACACCTTC CASSAPTDYGYTF
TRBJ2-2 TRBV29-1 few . TGCAGCGTTACAGACACCGGGGAGCTGTTTTTT CSVTDTGELFF
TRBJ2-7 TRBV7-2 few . TGTGCCAGCAGCCCAGGAGGAGACTATGTCCTCTACGAGCAGTACTTC CASSPGGDYVLYEQYF
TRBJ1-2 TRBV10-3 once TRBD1 TGTGCCATCAGCACCGGGACAGGGTATGGCTACACCTTC CAISTGTGYGYTF
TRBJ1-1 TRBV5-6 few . TGTGCCAGCGTTTCCGGCAGGGAGAGGGCCAGGAACACTGAAGCTTTCTTT CASVSGRERARNTEAFF
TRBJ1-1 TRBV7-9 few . TGTGCCAGCAGCCAAAGTAGGGACAACAGTCAAGCTTTCTTT CASSQSRDNSQAFF
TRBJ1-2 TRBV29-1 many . TGCAGCGTCGCAGACAGAAAAACTAACTATGGCTACACCTTC CSVADRKTNYGYTF
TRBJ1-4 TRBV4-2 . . TGTGCCAGCAGCCAAGCTGGAGGGGCAACTAATGAAAAACTGTTTTTT CASSQAGGATNEKLFF
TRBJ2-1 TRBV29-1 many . TGCAGCGTTGAAGATCTGGCAGCAAAGGGGTCCTACAATGAGCAGTTCTTC CSVEDLAAKGSYNEQFF
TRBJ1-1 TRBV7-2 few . TGTGCCAGCAGCTTACAGCCAGGGGTGACTGAAGCTTTCTTT CASSLQPGVTEAFF
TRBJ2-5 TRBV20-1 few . TGCAGTGCTAGAGAACCGGGGGAGACCCAGTACTTC CSAREPGETQYF
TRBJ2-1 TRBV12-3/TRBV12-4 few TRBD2 TGTGCCAGCAGTTCCCTAGCGGGGGACCACAATGAGCAGTTCTTC CASSSLAGDHNEQFF
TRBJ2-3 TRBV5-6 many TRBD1 TGTGCCAGCAGCTTGACATCCGGGACAGTTGTTTCCCATACGCAGTATTTT CASSLTSGTVVSHTQYF
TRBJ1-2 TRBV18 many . TGTGCCAGCTCACCACCAGACATGATCTATGGCTACACCTTC CASSPPDMIYGYTF
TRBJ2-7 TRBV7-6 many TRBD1 TGTGCCAGCAGCCCAGACAGGGCTCGCCACGAGCAGTACTTC CASSPDRARHEQYF
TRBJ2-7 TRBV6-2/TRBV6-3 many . TGTGCCAGCAGTCCCCGACAGTCCTACGAGCAGTACTTC CASSPRQSYEQYF
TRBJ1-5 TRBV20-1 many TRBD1 TGCAGTGCCCTTACCTTGGACAGGGTCGAAAGTCAGCCCCAGCATTTT CSALTLDRVESQPQHF
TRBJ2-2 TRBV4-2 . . TGTGCCAGCAGCCCCCGGGAAGCGGGGAACACCGGGGAGCTGTTTTTT CASSPREAGNTGELFF
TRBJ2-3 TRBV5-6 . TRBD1 TGTGCCAGCAGCTTGGTGACAGGGGGCACAGATACGCAGTATTTT CASSLVTGGTDTQYF
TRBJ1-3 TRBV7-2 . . TGTGCCAGCAGCTTAGTAGGTATAAGTTCGGTCTCTGGAAACACCATATATTTT CASSLVGISSVSGNTIYF
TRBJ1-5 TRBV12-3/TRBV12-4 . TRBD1 TGTGCCAGCAGCGTGACAGGGGCTCAGCCCCAGCATTTT CASSVTGAQPQHF
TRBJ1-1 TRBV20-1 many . TGCAGTGCTAGAGATCAACGGACAGTCAACACTGAAGCTTTCTTT CSARDQRTVNTEAFF
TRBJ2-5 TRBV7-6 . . TGTGCCAGCAGCTCTCCGGGGACCCAGTACTTC CASSSPGTQYF
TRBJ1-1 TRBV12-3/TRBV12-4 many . TGTGCCAGCAGTTTAGGTGCAGGGACCGAAGCTTTCTTT CASSLGAGTEAFF
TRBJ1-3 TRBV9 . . TGTGCCAGCAGCTCCTTCTCTGGAAACACCATATATTTT CASSSFSGNTIYF
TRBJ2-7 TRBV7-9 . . TGTGCCAGCAGCTCTGCCTCGGGACCACAAGTCTACGAGCAGTACTTC CASSSASGPQVYEQYF
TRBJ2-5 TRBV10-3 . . TGTGCCATCAGTTTCGAAGGGGAGACCCAGTACTTC CAISFEGETQYF
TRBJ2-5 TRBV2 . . TGTGCCAGCAGGTTGGCAGGGACGCTGGAAGAGACCCAGTACTTC CASRLAGTLEETQYF
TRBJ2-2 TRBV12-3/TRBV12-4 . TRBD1 TGTGCCAGCAGTAAGGGACAGGCGAACACCGGGGAGCTGTTTTTT CASSKGQANTGELFF
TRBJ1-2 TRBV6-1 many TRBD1 TGTGCCAGCAGTCCCCCAGGGGGCGAAATGTTCAACTATGGCTACACCTTC CASSPPGGEMFNYGYTF
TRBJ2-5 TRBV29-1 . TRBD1 TGCAGCGTTGAGGACAGGCCCCTGGCCCAGTACTTC CSVEDRPLAQYF
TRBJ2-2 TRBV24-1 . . TGTGCCACCAGCTCGACAGACCCGAACACCGGGGAGCTGTTTTTT CATSSTDPNTGELFF
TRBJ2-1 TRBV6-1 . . TGTGCCAGCAGTGTGGCAGGAATCCTTGGGCAGTTCTTC CASSVAGILGQFF
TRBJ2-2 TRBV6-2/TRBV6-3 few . TGTGCCAGCAGCCGTGGACAGATAAGCGGGGAGCTGTTTTTT CASSRGQISGELFF
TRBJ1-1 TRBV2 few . TGTGCCAGCAGTGCCGACAGGCTAACCCAGGCTTTCTTT CASSADRLTQAFF
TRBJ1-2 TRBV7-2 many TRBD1 TGTGCCAGCAGTGGGACAGGGAGGAGTCCGGGATCTAACTATGGCTACACCTTC CASSGTGRSPGSNYGYTF
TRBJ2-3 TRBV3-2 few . TGTGCCAGCAGCCAGGGACTAGCGGGGAAGGCAGATACGCAGTATTTT CASSQGLAGKADTQYF
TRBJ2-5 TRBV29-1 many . TGCAGCGTTGGGCCGCAGAACCAAGAGACCCAGTACTTC CSVGPQNQETQYF
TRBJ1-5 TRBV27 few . TGTGCCAGCAGTCCCAATTATAGCAATCAGCCCCAGCATTTT CASSPNYSNQPQHF
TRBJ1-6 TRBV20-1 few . TGCAGTGCTAGTCCCCTTCAGACATCCTCTACCAGGGATTCACCCCTCCACTTT CSASPLQTSSTRDSPLHF
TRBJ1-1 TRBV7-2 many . TGTGCCAGCAGCTTAGACGCAGCCATGAACACTGAAGCTTTCTTT CASSLDAAMNTEAFF
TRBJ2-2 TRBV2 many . TGTGCCAGCGTATTTAGGACCGAGGCTCCCGGGGAGCTGTTTTTT CASVFRTEAPGELFF
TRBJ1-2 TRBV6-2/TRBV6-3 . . TGTGCCAGCAGGGGGACGGGAGCTAACTATGGCTACACCTTC CASRGTGANYGYTF
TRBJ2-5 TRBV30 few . TGTGCCTGGAGTGCCAGGACCACAGGGTCCCAGTACTTC CAWSARTTGSQYF
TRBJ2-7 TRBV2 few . TGTGCGACCAGGGAATCCTACGAGCAGTACTTC CATRESYEQYF
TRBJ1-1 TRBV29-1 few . TGCAGCGTTGCAAGGGAGGATGAAGCTTTCTTT CSVAREDEAFF
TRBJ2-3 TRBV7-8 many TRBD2 TGTGCCAGCAGCCGCGGACTAGCGGGGGTGAAGAATACGCAGTATTTT CASSRGLAGVKNTQYF
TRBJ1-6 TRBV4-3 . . TGCGCCAGCAGCCAAAGAGTTAATTCACCCCTCCACTTT CASSQRVNSPLHF
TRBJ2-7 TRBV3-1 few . TGTGCCAGCAGCCAAGCCTACGAGCAGTACTTC CASSQAYEQYF